Below are 17 T cell receptor beta chains sequenced from a single sample in a study of early T cells in non-severe SARS-CoV-2 infection. TCRdb analysed the 5' RACE reads with MiXCR anew, one entry per CDR3 protein. The table shows around 98,000 distinct CDR3 sequences, with approximately 10% occurring only once. The sequencing input was whole blood. The origin of the receptors is an adult who was a healthcare worker with PCR-confirmed SARS-CoV-2 infection or an uninfected control (not recorded which).

The chain links TRBV6-4 to TRBJ1-1; D is ambiguous. Germline CDR1 reads MRHNA; CDR2 reads SNTAGT. With 0 bases removed from V and 7 bases from J, the gap between germline ends came to 12 bases. The CDR3 extends over 14 amino acids. The CDR3 bases are TGTGCCAGCAGTGACTCGGGCACCCCGGGTGAAGCTTTCTTT. Its protein product is CASSDSGTPGEAFF.

This clonotype showed up many times. The chain combines TRBV19 with TRBJ2-2; unclear D gene. The V gene's germline CDR1 is LNHDA and CDR2 SQIVND (reference sequence). This CDR3 has 15 amino acids. The V end was cut by 4 bases, the J end by 4 bases, with 13 bases between. The CDR3 loop is CASSTGRTSTGELFF. The CDR3 DNA sequence: TGTGCCAGTAGTACCGGCAGGACGAGCACCGGGGAGCTGTTTTTT. The whole variable domain, remainder taken from reference TRBV19 and TRBJ2-2, is DGGITQSPKYLFRKEGQNVTLSCEQNLNHDAMYWYRQDPGQGLRLIYYSQIVNDFQKGDIAEGYSVSREKKESFPLTVTSAQKNPTAFYLCASSTGRTSTGELFFGEGSRLTVL.

This clonotype was seen many times. The chain joins TRBV6-1 to TRBJ2-3, with D perhaps matching TRBD1 (7 bases). In germline, CDR1 is MNHNS, CDR2 SASEGT. Trimming shortened V by 7 bases and J by 6 bases, and 17 bases separated the two germline ends. The CDR3 is made up of 14 amino acids. The DNA of the CDR3 is TGTGCCAGCAAGGAGGGGGCCACTGAGGATACGCAGTATTTT. This gives the protein CASKEGATEDTQYF.

This clonotype was seen ten or more times. The chain recombines TRBV29-1 with TRBJ1-1; D possibly corresponds to TRBD1 (5 bases). V was clipped by 3 bases and J by 1 base, with 9 bases between them. Germline values: CDR1 SQVTM, CDR2 ANQGSEA. This CDR3 is 13 amino acids long. The CDR3 region is CSVDHRKNTEAFF. The CDR3 DNA follows: TGCAGCGTTGACCACAGGAAGAACACTGAAGCTTTCTTT.

In its sample, this clonotype was seen a few times. The chain has TRBV6-5 and TRBJ1-6; possible D gene TRBD1, 5 bases. Germline V gene sequence: CDR1 MNHEY, CDR2 SVGAGI. CDR3 length: 17 residues. V was pared by 0 bases and J by 0 bases, with 9 bases between. CDR3 sequence: CASSYSGGGSYNSPLHF. CDR3 DNA sequence: TGTGCCAGCAGTTACTCCGGGGGGGGCTCCTATAATTCACCCCTCCACTTT.

This clonotype was found many times. The chain joins TRBV28 to TRBJ1-4, with TRBD1 as a possible D gene (6 bases). The CDR3 spans 15 residues. V shed 2 bases and J shed 5 bases, with 12 bases lying between them. Germline lookup yields CDR1 MDHEN and CDR2 SYDVKM. The DNA for the CDR3 is TGTGCCAGCAGTTTAGGAGGACAGCAAAATGAAAAACTGTTTTTT. It codes for CASSLGGQQNEKLFF.

The gene calls are TRBV7-2 and TRBJ2-1, with D possibly TRBD2 on 5 matching bases. Between the trimmed V and J ends, which lost 5 bases and 3 bases, there was a span of 17 bases. The CDR3 is 16 residues long. The germline CDR1 and CDR2 sequences are SGHTA and FQGNSA. CDR3 loop: CASSQLGPRDYNEQFF. CDR3 nucleotides: TGTGCCAGCAGCCAATTGGGCCCCCGGGACTACAATGAGCAGTTCTTC.

CDR3: CASSEGVREQYF. CDR3 in DNA: TGTGCCAGCAGCGAAGGGGTCCGCGAGCAGTACTTC. The genes are TRBV7-2 and TRBJ2-7; D might be TRBD1 (5 bases). Germline V gene sequence: CDR1 SGHTA, CDR2 FQGNSA. CDR3 length: 12 residues. The germline V and J ends were trimmed by 5 bases and 6 bases, with 11 bases remaining between them.

This clonotype was observed many times. The chain links TRBV5-1 to TRBJ1-4; a weak D match, TRBD1 (6 bases). There are 14 residues in the CDR3. Trimming took 1 base from V and 5 from J, leaving 9 bases between them. The germline V gene encodes CDR1 SGHRS and CDR2 YFSETQ. CDR3 in amino acids: CASSLKGGNEKLFF. The CDR3 DNA is TGCGCCAGCAGCTTGAAGGGGGGCAATGAAAAACTGTTTTTT.

This clonotype was observed a few times. This chain connects TRBV5-4 to TRBJ2-7, with D hard to call. The CDR3 consists of 12 residues. With 4 bases removed from V and 12 bases from J, the gap between germline ends came to 17 bases. Germline V gene lookup returns CDR1 SGHNT and CDR2 YYREEE (reference sequence). The CDR3 region is CASSVDHLAAYF. Written as DNA, the CDR3 is TGTGCCAGCAGCGTCGACCATCTCGCGGCGTACTTC. Using reference TRBV5-4 and TRBJ2-7 for the parts outside the CDR3, the full variable domain is ETGVTQSPTHLIKTRGQQVTLRCSSQSGHNTVSWYQQALGQGPQFIFQYYREEENGRGNFPPRFSGLQFPNYSSELNVNALELDDSALYLCASSVDHLAAYFGPGTRLTVT.

This chain uses TRBV2 with TRBJ2-2; TRBD1 is a possible D gene (5 bases). Germline V gene sequence: CDR1 SNHLY, CDR2 FYNNEI. The ends were cut back, 1 base at V and 7 bases at J, with 7 bases in the middle. The CDR3 is made up of 13 amino acids. The CDR3 loop reads CASSEEGHGELFF. The CDR3 DNA sequence: TGTGCCAGCAGTGAAGAGGGGCACGGGGAGCTGTTTTTT.

This clonotype has ten or more counts. V is TRBV5-1 and J is TRBJ1-1; 9 bases are shared with TRBD1. V shed 5 bases, J shed 11 bases, and the junction held 13 bases outside the gene matches. The CDR3 totals 14 residues. Germline CDR1 is SGHRS and CDR2 is YFSETQ. CDR3 protein: CASRSGTGFDRAFF. The CDR3 coding sequence is TGCGCCAGCAGATCCGGGACAGGGTTCGATCGGGCTTTCTTT.

The chain recombines TRBV30 with TRBJ1-2; D is unresolved. The V end was cut by 0 bases, the J end by 8 bases, with 7 bases between. Per the germline V gene, CDR1 is GTSNPN and CDR2 is SVGIG (reference sequence). The CDR3 has 11 amino acids. In nucleotides, the CDR3 is TGTGCCTGGAGTGTCTACCTAGGCTACACCTTC. Translated: CAWSVYLGYTF.

This clonotype was seen repeatedly, ten times or more. In DNA, the CDR3 is TGTGCCAGCTCACCACCTCTCGGGCAGCATAACACTGAAGCTTTCTTT. The encoded protein is CASSPPLGQHNTEAFF. V and J are TRBV18 and TRBJ1-1; D is unclear. The CDR3 consists of 16 residues. Germline-derived CDR1 and CDR2 are KGHSH and LQKENI. V was cut by 0 bases and J by 2 bases, with 13 bases left in between.

This clonotype was found many times. The chain combines TRBV3-1 with TRBJ2-5; D unclear. Germline-derived CDR1 and CDR2 are LGHDT and YNNKEL (reference sequence). V was shortened by 4 bases and J by 1 base, with 10 bases between the two germline ends. This CDR3 has 14 residues. The CDR3 DNA reads as TGTGCCAGCAGCCGGATGGGGTCCCAAGAGACCCAGTACTTC. It yields the protein CASSRMGSQETQYF.

The chain is built from TRBV29-1 and TRBJ2-7; D gene uncertain. CDR3 size: 11 residues. V lost 4 bases and J lost 4, with 8 bases in between. CDR1 SQVTM and CDR2 ANQGSEA come from the germline V gene. The CDR3: CSVVQDYEQYF. Written as DNA, the CDR3 is TGCAGCGTTGTCCAGGATTACGAGCAGTACTTC.

The rearrangement links TRBV5-1 to TRBJ2-3; TRBD1 is a possible D gene (6 bases). CDR3 size: 14 residues. The germline CDR1 and CDR2 sequences are SGHRS and YFSETQ. The germline V and J ends were trimmed by 5 bases and 2 bases, with 12 bases remaining between them. The CDR3 DNA reads TGCGCCAGCAGGAACAGGGCCGACACAGATACGCAGTATTTT. The encoded protein is CASRNRADTDTQYF.